The sequence of this T cell receptor beta chain was determined in a study of T cell changes during pregnancy in multiple sclerosis (dated by TCRdb to between 2017 and 2020). General notes on the study: Changes in the T cell repertoire over the course of pregnancy were examined in this study in women with multiple sclerosis.

To note about this clone: There is no known antigen for this receptor. There are no base qualities to consult, and no much larger clone falls within one base.

Taken from the germline V gene, the CDR1 and CDR2 loops are SGHRS and YFSETQ. The CDR3 runs 11 amino acids, cysteine and phenylalanine included. The DNA shown is the 33-base CDR3, in frame from base 1. The junction shows trimming of 7 bases on V and 7 bases on J, plus 9 bases between the germline ends. The library was produced with the immunoSEQ multiplex PCR assay. Here the immuneACCESS table is served through TCRdb, limited to in-frame sequences with V and J called. Missing clones are a known gap in these copies; in checked studies unresolved V genes cover under half, and the rest lacks a known reason. This sample comprises 85,000 to 100,000 clones, 80% to 95% of them detected only once. The ten largest account for around 0.99% of the sample.

Sequenced material: peripheral blood, taken after pregnancy. The clonotype originates from a female donor with multiple sclerosis, enrolled in a pregnancy study. The V and J genes are TRBV5-1 and TRBJ2-1; the D region possibly corresponds to TRBD2 (6 bases align). The encoded CDR3 is CASGRSNEQFF. The DNA is TGCGCCAGCGGGAGGTCTAATGAGCAGTTCTTC.